These 26 T cell receptor beta chains share one sample of origin, sequenced in a study of cytomegalovirus exposure and HLA in healthy donors. Primers: 60 Vbeta forward and 13 Jbeta reverse. The method was immunoSEQ multiplex PCR; TCRdb's version includes in-frame clones alone and lacks a portion of them. The data show roughly 130,000 clones, about 79% seen once. The sample comprised PBMCs. The receptors shown here come from a young woman in good health and CMV-seropositive.

The gene calls are TRBV25-1 and TRBJ1-4, with a tentative D call TRBD1 (5 bases). CDR1 MGHDK and CDR2 SYGVNS come from the germline V gene. V was trimmed by 1 base and J by 5 bases, leaving 17 bases between them. The CDR3 is 17 residues long. In DNA, the CDR3 is TGTGCCAGCAGTGAATCCCTCGTTAGGGGAGGGAATGAAAAACTGTTTTTT. This codes for CASSESLVRGGNEKLFF.

The chain uses TRBV6-5 and TRBJ2-1; TRBD1 is a possible D gene (6 bases). CDR1 is MNHEY and CDR2 is SVGAGI in the germline V gene. CDR3 length: 11 amino acids. The ends were cut back, 5 bases at V and 15 bases at J, with 14 bases in the middle. CDR3 region: CASSPQGKGFF. The DNA for the CDR3 is TGTGCCAGCAGTCCACAGGGAAAGGGGTTCTTC.

This clone came up once. This sequence joins TRBV27 and TRBJ1-5; D is ambiguous. V was trimmed by 2 bases and J by 3 bases, leaving 8 bases between them. This CDR3 has 14 amino acids. The germline V gene has CDR1 MNHEY and CDR2 SMNVEV (reference sequence). CDR3 residues: CASSLGLNNQPQHF. The CDR3 DNA reads as TGTGCCAGCAGTTTAGGGCTGAACAATCAGCCCCAGCATTTT.

This chain joins TRBV6-6 and TRBJ1-5; TRBD1 matches 9 bases. V shed 4 bases and J 4 bases; nucleotides not matched to a gene: 5. The V gene's germline CDR1 is MNHNY and CDR2 SVGAGI (reference sequence). This CDR3 region has 15 residues. The CDR3 sequence is CASSSTTGGNQPQHF. The CDR3 DNA reads TGTGCCAGCAGTTCGACGACAGGGGGGAATCAGCCCCAGCATTTT.

Points on this clone: One junction end does not reproduce the germline sequence, and a read error may be involved. The chain is built from TRBV11-3 and TRBJ1-5; D is uncertain. The CDR3 consists of 17 residues. Per the germline V gene, CDR1 is SGHNT and CDR2 is YENEEA. The chain's CDR3 is CASSYTNMEGSDQPQHF. CDR3 coding DNA: TGTGCCAGCAGCTATACTAACATGGAGGGTAGCGATCAGCCCCAGCATTTT.

V usage is TRBV6-5 and J usage is TRBJ1-6; 7 bases align to TRBD1. V lost 6 bases, J lost 7 bases, and 6 bases stayed unmatched. The length of the CDR3 is 14 residues. Germline loops: CDR1 MNHEY, CDR2 SVGAGI. CDR3 loop: CASRQTGRNSPLHF. CDR3 coding DNA: TGTGCCAGCAGGCAGACAGGGAGGAATTCACCCCTCCACTTT.

This clone showed up just a few times. This chain links TRBV19 with TRBJ2-7; tentative D call: TRBD2 (5 bases). There are 14 residues in the CDR3. The germline V gene has CDR1 LNHDA and CDR2 SQIVND (reference sequence). V was pared by 5 bases and J by 3 bases, with 14 bases between. DNA for the CDR3: TGTGCCAGTAGTCTCGCGGGTGTCCTCTACGAGCAGTACTTC. Translation: CASSLAGVLYEQYF.

In its sample, this clone was seen once. The rearrangement uses TRBV7-3 and TRBJ2-1, with 7 nucleotides matching TRBD2. Germline CDR1 and CDR2: SGHTA and FQGTGA. This CDR3 contains 13 residues. V trimming: 4 bases; J trimming: 9 bases; junction bases outside the gene matches: 6. The CDR3 is CASSSTPGGEQFF. CDR3 nucleotides: TGTGCCAGCAGCTCCACCCCGGGAGGTGAGCAGTTCTTC.

The chain uses TRBV5-1 and TRBJ2-7; 13 nucleotides line up with TRBD2. The J segment lost 4 bases and the V segment lost 1 base, leaving 2 bases of the junction unmatched. This CDR3 has 15 residues. CDR1 and CDR2 (germline): SGHRS, YFSETQ. This CDR3 is CASSLTSGGAYEQYF. Written as DNA, the CDR3 is TGCGCCAGCAGCTTGACTAGCGGGGGGGCATACGAGCAGTACTTC.

The chain joins TRBV19 to TRBJ2-7, with D possibly TRBD2 on 6 matching bases. With 6 bases removed from V and 4 bases from J, the gap between germline ends came to 16 bases. The CDR3 totals 14 residues. CDR1 and CDR2 from the germline V gene are LNHDA and SQIVND (reference sequence). CDR3 region: CASRPGDGSYEQYF. The CDR3 nucleotides are TGTGCCAGTAGGCCGGGGGACGGTTCATACGAGCAGTACTTC. The whole variable domain, remainder taken from reference TRBV19 and TRBJ2-7, is DGGITQSPKYLFRKEGQNVTLSCEQNLNHDAMYWYRQDPGQGLRLIYYSQIVNDFQKGDIAEGYSVSREKKESFPLTVTSAQKNPTAFYLCASRPGDGSYEQYFGPGTRLTVT.

The rearrangement joins TRBV9 to TRBJ2-3, with 7 bases that match TRBD1. Per germline, CDR1 SGDLS and CDR2 YYNGEE. V shed 5 bases, J shed 2 bases, and the junction held 5 bases outside the gene matches. The CDR3 runs to 14 residues. This CDR3 is CASRPGTDTDTQYF. The CDR3 coding sequence is TGTGCCAGCAGACCCGGGACAGACACAGATACGCAGTATTTT. Full variable domain (remainder filled in from reference TRBV9 and TRBJ2-3): DSGVTQTPKHLITATGQRVTLRCSPRSGDLSVYWYQQSLDQGLQFLIQYYNGEERAKGNILERFSAQQFPDLHSELNLSSLELGDSALYFCASRPGTDTDTQYFGPGTRLTVL.

The chain recombines TRBV6-5 with TRBJ1-2; the D is unclear. Per germline, CDR1 MNHEY and CDR2 SVGAGI. The CDR3 runs 15 residues. Trimming stripped 6 bases from V and 1 base from J, with 15 bases between. The CDR3 reads CASSLDGGLNYGYTF. The CDR3 coding sequence is TGTGCCAGCAGCCTGGACGGAGGACTTAACTATGGCTACACCTTC.

The rearrangement joins TRBV10-3 to TRBJ1-1, with D possibly being TRBD1 (6 bases). V lost 0 bases to trimming and J lost 6 bases, with 11 bases between them. The CDR3 has 14 residues. The germline CDR1 and CDR2 sequences are ENHRY and SYGVKD. The CDR3 DNA reads TGTGCCATCAGTGAGTCGGGGGCAGGGCCTGAAGCTTTCTTT. Amino acids: CAISESGAGPEAFF.

The chain employs TRBV28 and TRBJ2-5, with 11 bases that match TRBD2. Unmatched junction bases numbered 7, after V lost 8 bases and J lost 5 bases. CDR1 and CDR2 from the germline V gene are MDHEN and SYDVKM. The CDR3 sequence is 14 residues long. The CDR3 sequence is CASSYSGGAETQYF. CDR3 nucleotide sequence: TGTGCCAGCTCTTATAGCGGGGGGGCCGAGACCCAGTACTTC. The full variable domain, rest sourced from reference TRBV28 and TRBJ2-5, is DVKVTQSSRYLVKRTGEKVFLECVQDMDHENMFWYRQDPGLGLRLIYFSYDVKMKEKGDIPEGYSVSREKKERFSLILESASTNQTSMYLCASSYSGGAETQYFGPGTRLLVL.

The rearrangement links TRBV5-4 to TRBJ2-3; TRBD2 agrees at 8 bases. The CDR3 covers 14 residues. The V gene end was trimmed by 0 bases and the J gene end by 6 bases; junction bases not matched to a gene: 3. Germline V CDR1 and CDR2: SGHNT, YYREEE (reference sequence). The CDR3 nucleotides read TGTGCCAGCAGCTTGGTAATAGCGGGGGATACGCAGTATTTT. The encoded protein is CASSLVIAGDTQYF. Based on the CDR3 plus reference TRBV5-4 and TRBJ2-3, the full variable domain is ETGVTQSPTHLIKTRGQQVTLRCSSQSGHNTVSWYQQALGQGPQFIFQYYREEENGRGNFPPRFSGLQFPNYSSELNVNALELDDSALYLCASSLVIAGDTQYFGPGTRLTVL.

The J gene is TRBJ2-7, the V gene TRBV2; no clear D gene. The CDR3 runs to 12 residues. The V gene's germline CDR1 is SNHLY and CDR2 FYNNEI. V was shortened by 1 base and J by 11 bases, with 12 bases between the two germline ends. This chain's CDR3 is CASSEVRSEEYF. In DNA form, the CDR3 reads TGTGCCAGCAGTGAAGTTCGGAGTGAGGAGTACTTC.

The V and J genes are TRBV30 and TRBJ2-1; 11 bases line up with TRBD2. V lost 2 bases and J lost 8; bases outside the gene matches: 8. Germline CDR1 reads GTSNPN; CDR2 reads SVGIG (reference sequence). The CDR3 loop spans 15 amino acids. This chain's CDR3 is CAWSPLAGGLDEQFF. CDR3 bases: TGTGCCTGGAGTCCTCTAGCGGGGGGTCTCGATGAGCAGTTCTTC.

The chain has TRBV10-2 and TRBJ1-5; 10 bases fit TRBD1. Trimming took 2 bases from V and 0 from J; bases not matched to a gene: 16. This CDR3 has 21 residues. Germline CDR1 reads WSHSY; CDR2 reads SAAADI. The CDR3 protein is CASSEGRWLGQGIYSNQPQHF. The CDR3 DNA reads as TGCGCCAGCAGTGAGGGTCGGTGGCTGGGACAGGGGATCTATAGCAATCAGCCCCAGCATTTT.

This rearrangement joins TRBV27 to TRBJ1-6; 7 bases match TRBD1. This CDR3 region has 14 residues. The germline V gene has CDR1 MNHEY and CDR2 SMNVEV (reference sequence). J gave up 5 bases and V 5 bases, and 3 bases lay outside the gene matches. The CDR3 DNA follows: TGTGCCAGCAGTCCCGGGACAGATAATTCACCCCTCCACTTT. Translated, it gives CASSPGTDNSPLHF.

The J gene is TRBJ2-2, the V gene TRBV10-3, with D unresolved. V dropped 6 bases and J dropped 1 base, with 3 bases sitting between them. The CDR3 runs 12 residues. Germline-derived CDR1 and CDR2 are ENHRY and SYGVKD. The CDR3 region has the DNA TGTGCCATCAGGAGGAACACCGGGGAGCTGTTTTTT. This gives the protein CAIRRNTGELFF.

For this clone: The same CDR3 is also encoded by other DNA sequences in this sample. The rearrangement uses TRBV18 and TRBJ2-1; the match to TRBD1 covers 8 bases. From germline, CDR1 is KGHSH and CDR2 LQKENI. Trimming at V came to 0 bases and at J to 3 bases, leaving 1 base not matched to a gene. This CDR3 spans 15 amino acids. The DNA of the CDR3 is TGTGCCAGCTCACCACCCGGACAGGGCTACAATGAGCAGTTCTTC. Translating it yields CASSPPGQGYNEQFF. The full variable domain, with the rest looked up from reference TRBV18 and TRBJ2-1, is NAGVMQNPRHLVRRRGQEARLRCSPMKGHSHVYWYRQLPEEGLKFMVYLQKENIIDESGMPKERFSAEFPKEGPSILRIQQVVRGDSAAYFCASSPPGQGYNEQFFGPGTRLTVL.

This clone was seen once. The J gene is TRBJ1-1, the V gene TRBV5-1; TRBD1 might be the D (6 bases). V lost 3 bases, J lost 1 base, and 10 bases lay in between. Germline CDR1 SGHRS, CDR2 YFSETQ. The CDR3 loop spans 14 amino acids. The CDR3 nucleotides are TGCGCCAGCAGCTCTCGGGACACGAACACTGAAGCTTTCTTT. It encodes CASSSRDTNTEAFF.

The rearrangement uses TRBV5-6 and TRBJ1-1; the D gene is possibly TRBD1 (5 bases). The CDR3 length is 13 residues. Trimming took off 1 base at V and 11 bases at J, with 15 bases between the two ends. Germline V lookup: CDR1 SGHDT, CDR2 YYEEEE. The CDR3 here is CASSLLTGTGAFF. The CDR3 DNA follows: TGTGCCAGCAGCTTGTTGACCGGGACTGGGGCTTTCTTT.

This chain uses TRBV6-9 with TRBJ1-5; D is unclear. Trimming left V 7 bases short and J 4 bases short, with 5 bases between. Germline V gives CDR1 MNHGY, CDR2 SVAAGI. The CDR3 is made up of 11 amino acids. Written as DNA, the CDR3 is TGTGCCAGCACGGGTAATCAGCCCCAGCATTTT. It yields the protein CASTGNQPQHF.

This clone was detected only a few times. The V call is TRBV28, the J call TRBJ1-6, with 7 bases that match TRBD1. The CDR3 consists of 15 residues. The J segment lost 5 bases and the V segment lost 3 bases, leaving 4 bases of the junction unmatched. Germline values: CDR1 MDHEN, CDR2 SYDVKM. Written as DNA, the CDR3 is TGTGCCAGCAGTTTGGGGGACAGTGATAATTCACCCCTCCACTTT. It yields the protein CASSLGDSDNSPLHF.

CDR3 coding DNA: TGCAGCGTTGAAGGACAGGGAGCAGAGACCCAGTACTTC. It yields the protein CSVEGQGAETQYF. V usage is TRBV29-1 and J usage is TRBJ2-5, with 7 bases aligning to TRBD1. CDR3 length: 13 residues. V gave up 1 base and J gave up 4 bases; unmatched junction bases: 3. Germline V gives CDR1 SQVTM, CDR2 ANQGSEA.